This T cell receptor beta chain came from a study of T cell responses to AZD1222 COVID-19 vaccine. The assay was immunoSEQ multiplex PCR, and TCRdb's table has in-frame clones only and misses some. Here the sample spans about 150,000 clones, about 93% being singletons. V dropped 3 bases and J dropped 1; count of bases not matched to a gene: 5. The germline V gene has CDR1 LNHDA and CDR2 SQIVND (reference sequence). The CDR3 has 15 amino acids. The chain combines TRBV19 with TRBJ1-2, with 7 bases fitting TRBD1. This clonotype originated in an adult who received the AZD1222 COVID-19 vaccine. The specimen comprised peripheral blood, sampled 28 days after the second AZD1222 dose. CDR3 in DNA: TGTGCCAGTAGTATCACCGGGACAGATAACTATGGCTACACCTTC. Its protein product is CASSITGTDNYGYTF.